This T cell receptor beta chain was retrieved from a study of blood T cell repertoires in COVID-19. The germline V and J ends were trimmed by 5 bases and 7 bases, with 23 bases remaining between them. Germline lookup yields CDR1 SEHNR and CDR2 FQNEAQ (reference sequence). CDR3 length: 16 residues. Methods used by the authors: The assay estimated nucleated cells by amplifying reference gene primers. TCRdb's table, derived via immunoSEQ multiplex PCR, lists solely in-frame clones and lacks some. The DNA gave D and trimming, while V, J and clone size come from that table. This table holds approximately 250,000 clones, 88% found once. Participants classified as exposed had met a COVID-19 case within 2 weeks before study entry.

This TCR derives from a middle-aged woman who had been exposed to COVID-19. The sample comprised PBMCs or T cells enriched from blood (not recorded which). The chain couples TRBV7-9 to TRBJ1-2; TRBD1 might be the D (6 bases). Here the CDR3 reads CASSPRIQGIFAGYTF. The DNA of the CDR3 is TGTGCCAGCAGCCCCCGGATACAGGGCATCTTTGCTGGCTACACCTTC.